Presented here are 30 T cell receptor beta chains from one specimen sequenced in a study of blood T cells in healthy people across ages. A second about 7 to 11 cycle PCR used barcoded and J-beta primers. TCRdb processed the 5' RACE reads anew with MiXCR; each CDR3 protein has one entry. The sample contains 850,000 to 950,000 distinct CDR3 sequences, around 26% of which appear only once. Sequenced input: blood. Receptors originate from a woman older than 75 in good health.

Regarding this clonotype: This could be a read error, since a much larger clone is one nucleotide away. This chain connects TRBV6-2 or TRBV6-3 to TRBJ2-1; tentative D call: TRBD1 (6 bases). The J call may be wrong; the DNA end is better matched by TRBJ2-7. Germline-derived CDR1 and CDR2 are MNHEY and SVGEGT. The CDR3 is 17 residues long. CDR3: CASSYSLTQGTYNEQYF. The DNA of the CDR3 is TGTGCCAGCAGTTACTCACTTACACAGGGCACCTACAATGAGCAGTACTTC.

This clonotype has a count of ten or more. V gene TRBV6-2 or TRBV6-3 combines with J gene TRBJ2-7, with TRBD1 matching 7 bases. This CDR3 is 16 amino acids long. Germline V CDR1 and CDR2: MNHEY, SVGEGT. V was pared by 4 bases and J by 4 bases, with 13 bases of the junction left unmatched. The CDR3 spells CASSSSRPSGGYEQYF. CDR3 DNA sequence: TGTGCCAGCAGTTCATCCCGTCCTTCAGGGGGTTACGAGCAGTACTTC.

The V gene is TRBV11-2, the J gene TRBJ1-3, with D perhaps TRBD1 (5 bases). The CDR3 loop spans 19 amino acids. V gave up 1 base and J gave up 0 bases, with 19 bases separating them. The germline V gene has CDR1 SGHAT and CDR2 FQNNGV. Here the CDR3 DNA reads TGTGCCAGCAGCTTAGGGCCGCGGGGGAGGCCTTTCTCTGGAAACACCATATATTTT. Protein: CASSLGPRGRPFSGNTIYF.

The V and J genes are TRBV20-1 and TRBJ2-5; 11 bases are shared with TRBD2. The J segment lost 2 bases and the V segment lost 3 bases, leaving 2 bases of the junction unmatched. Germline V gives CDR1 DFQATT, CDR2 SNEGSKA (reference sequence). CDR3 length equals 14 residues. The CDR3: CSASSGRVQETQYF. CDR3 bases: TGCAGTGCTAGTAGCGGGAGGGTTCAAGAGACCCAGTACTTC.

The V and J genes are TRBV6-2 or TRBV6-3 and TRBJ2-7, with TRBD1 matching over 8 bases. The V gene end was trimmed by 5 bases and the J gene end by 11 bases; junction bases not matched to a gene: 14. The CDR3 length is 14 residues. CDR1 MNHEY and CDR2 SVGEGT come from the germline V gene. In DNA, the CDR3 is TGTGCCAGCAGTAGCACAGTCCCCGGGACAGGCGAGTACTTC. Residues: CASSSTVPGTGEYF.

This clonotype was counted only a few times. The chain carries TRBV5-1 and TRBJ2-1, with 7 bases aligning to TRBD1. J gave up 13 bases and V 5 bases, and 9 bases lay outside the gene matches. This CDR3 is built from 12 residues. Germline values: CDR1 SGHRS, CDR2 YFSETQ. CDR3 region: CASRPGGETQFF. The CDR3 DNA follows: TGCGCCAGCAGGCCAGGGGGTGAGACCCAGTTCTTC.

V usage is TRBV7-9 and J usage is TRBJ2-1; no definite D call. Trimming took 1 base from V and 9 from J, leaving 13 bases between them. The CDR3 is made up of 14 amino acids. Germline V CDR1 and CDR2: SEHNR, FQNEAQ (reference sequence). The CDR3 spells CASSLVRSWGEQFF. Here the CDR3 DNA reads TGTGCCAGCAGCTTAGTGCGGAGCTGGGGTGAGCAGTTCTTC.

The gene calls are TRBV7-2 and TRBJ1-5; D is perhaps TRBD1 (5 bases). CDR1 and CDR2 from the germline V gene are SGHTA and FQGNSA. V was shortened by 5 bases and J by 2 bases, with 10 bases between the two germline ends. There are 14 residues in the CDR3. In DNA form, the CDR3 reads TGTGCCAGCAGCCCGACAGAGGGCAATCAGCCCCAGCATTTT. This gives the protein CASSPTEGNQPQHF.

This chain joins TRBV7-2 and TRBJ1-2; D perhaps matches TRBD1 (5 bases). The CDR3 sequence is 15 residues long. The V end lost 5 bases, the J end lost 7 bases, and 20 bases lay between the germline ends. The germline V gene has CDR1 SGHTA and CDR2 FQGNSA. The CDR3 DNA is TGTGCCAGCAGCCGAATGGGGACTGGATTAAGTGGCTACACCTTC. It codes for CASSRMGTGLSGYTF. Combining the CDR3 with reference TRBV7-2 and TRBJ1-2 gives the whole variable domain GAGVSQSPSNKVTEKGKDVELRCDPISGHTALYWYRQSLGQGLEFLIYFQGNSAPDKSGLPSDRFSAERTGGSVSTLTIQRTQQEDSAVYLCASSRMGTGLSGYTFGSGTRLTVV.

The chain links TRBV5-1 to TRBJ1-4, with D perhaps TRBD1 (5 bases). Germline CDR1 SGHRS, CDR2 YFSETQ. The V end was cut by 4 bases, the J end by 4 bases, with 11 bases between. The CDR3 has 14 amino acids. CDR3 coding DNA: TGCGCCAGCAGCATGACAGATTTTAATGAAAAACTGTTTTTT. Translating gives CASSMTDFNEKLFF.

This clonotype showed up many times. The chain employs TRBV4-2 and TRBJ2-5, with 7 positions matching TRBD2. The V gene end was trimmed by 0 bases and the J gene end by 1 base; junction bases not matched to a gene: 5. The germline gives CDR1 LGHNA, CDR2 YNFKEQ. The CDR3 totals 16 residues. Written as DNA, the CDR3 is TGTGCCAGCAGCCAAGACCCAGCGGGGCCCCAAGAGACCCAGTACTTC. The encoded protein is CASSQDPAGPQETQYF.

J is TRBJ2-5 and V is TRBV4-1; a weak D match, TRBD1 (6 bases). There are 11 residues in the CDR3. Looked up from germline, CDR1 is MGHRA and CDR2 is YSYEKL. V was clipped by 3 bases and J by 13 bases, with 12 bases between them. In DNA form, the CDR3 reads TGCGCCAGCAGCCAGGCCGACAGGACGTACTTC. It codes for CASSQADRTYF.

This clonotype was seen a handful of times. The V call is TRBV7-2, the J call TRBJ1-1, with D perhaps TRBD1 (5 bases). The germline gives CDR1 SGHTA, CDR2 FQGNSA. Trimming took off 0 bases at V and 3 bases at J, with 17 bases between the two ends. CDR3 size: 17 residues. The CDR3 protein is CASSLAWQGGSHTEAFF. For the CDR3, the DNA is TGTGCCAGCAGCTTAGCGTGGCAGGGAGGCTCTCACACTGAAGCTTTCTTT.

This clonotype was seen at least ten times. This chain connects TRBV28 to TRBJ2-7, with a tentative D call TRBD2 (5 bases). V was cut by 8 bases and J by 1 base, with 9 bases left in between. This CDR3 region has 12 residues. Germline V lookup: CDR1 MDHEN, CDR2 SYDVKM. The CDR3 here is CASRTPSYEQYF. The CDR3 DNA sequence: TGTGCCAGCCGGACTCCTTCCTACGAGCAGTACTTC.

This clonotype was recorded a few times. The chain combines TRBV20-1 with TRBJ2-1; 9 bases are a match to TRBD2. This CDR3 spans 16 amino acids. Germline trimming cut 2 bases from V and 1 base from J; bases unmatched to any gene: 6. Germline CDR1 reads DFQATT; CDR2 reads SNEGSKA (reference sequence). Here the CDR3 DNA reads TGCAGTGCTAGAATCCCGAGCGGGGGGTCCTACAATGAGCAGTTCTTC. Translation: CSARIPSGGSYNEQFF.

This clonotype was picked up a small number of times. The chain is built from TRBV11-3 and TRBJ2-5; D gene uncertain. The CDR3 runs 13 residues. Germline CDR1 and CDR2: SGHNT and YENEEA. Trimming pared 1 base from V and 5 bases from J, leaving 8 bases between. As DNA, the CDR3 is TGTGCCAGCAGCTTAGCGGTGCGTGAGACCCAGTACTTC. It yields the protein CASSLAVRETQYF.

This clonotype appeared many times. The gene calls are TRBV9 and TRBJ1-6; TRBD1 is a possible D gene (6 bases). The CDR3 is made up of 14 amino acids. The ends were cut back, 4 bases at V and 5 bases at J, with 10 bases in the middle. Germline CDR1 and CDR2: SGDLS and YYNGEE. The CDR3 nucleotides are TGTGCCAGCAGCTCTTGGACAGATAATTCACCCCTCCACTTT. Its protein product is CASSSWTDNSPLHF.

A note on this clonotype: One end of the junction is discordant with germline, which a read error may explain. The J gene is TRBJ2-3, the V gene TRBV24-1, with D possibly matching TRBD1 (5 bases). Germline V gene lookup returns CDR1 KGHDR and CDR2 SFDVKD. The CDR3 length is 15 residues. CDR3 sequence (DNA): TGTGCCACCAGTGATCCGAGCGCGTTCACAGGTACGCAGTATTTT. Translated, it gives CATSDPSAFTGTQYF.

The chain is built from TRBV4-1 and TRBJ2-1; D gene ambiguous. Germline CDR1 is MGHRA and CDR2 is YSYEKL. This CDR3 contains 17 residues. V lost 4 bases and J lost 0, with 16 bases in between. CDR3 nucleotide sequence: TGCGCCAGCAGCCCGAAACTGGGGTTTAGCTCCTACAATGAGCAGTTCTTC. It specifies CASSPKLGFSSYNEQFF.

This sequence joins TRBV7-2 and TRBJ2-2; 8 nucleotides agree with TRBD1. Germline V gene data show CDR1 as SGHTA and CDR2 as FQGNSA. Germline trimming cut 6 bases from V and 7 bases from J; bases unmatched to any gene: 4. The CDR3 totals 13 residues. DNA of the CDR3: TGTGCCAGCAGTGACAGGGGTGTCGGGGAGCTGTTTTTT. Residues: CASSDRGVGELFF.

As to this clonotype: It may be a read error: a sequence one base away is much more abundant. The chain is built from TRBV6-5 and TRBJ2-5, with TRBD2 matching 7 bases. Germline V gene lookup returns CDR1 MNHEY and CDR2 SVGAGI. The CDR3 sequence is 18 residues long. The CDR3 loop reads CANSYLSGLAGDQETQYF. The CDR3, as DNA: TGTGCCAACAGTTACTTATCGGGACTGGCGGGGGACCAAGAGACCCAGTACTTC.

Many counts were recorded for this clonotype. The rearrangement uses TRBV6-1 and TRBJ2-7; TRBD1 might be the D (5 bases). The CDR3 loop spans 15 amino acids. V was clipped by 0 bases and J by 3 bases, with 12 bases between them. Germline lookup yields CDR1 MNHNS and CDR2 SASEGT. The chain's CDR3 is CASSEANQQVYEQYF. The CDR3 region has the DNA TGTGCCAGCAGTGAAGCCAACCAACAGGTCTACGAGCAGTACTTC.

V is TRBV7-8 and J is TRBJ2-7; the D gene is possibly TRBD2 (5 bases). Germline CDR1 SGHVS, CDR2 FQNEAQ. The CDR3 loop spans 14 amino acids. The V end was cut by 1 base, the J end by 7 bases, with 14 bases between. Here the CDR3 reads CASSLETRRNEQYF. The CDR3 coding sequence is TGTGCCAGCAGCTTAGAAACCCGGAGGAATGAGCAGTACTTC.

This clonotype was seen repeatedly, ten times or more. V gene TRBV10-1 combines with J gene TRBJ2-7, with D possibly being TRBD2 (6 bases). The CDR3 is 14 residues long. In germline, CDR1 is WNHNN, CDR2 SYGVQD (reference sequence). With 0 bases removed from V and 1 base from J, the gap between germline ends came to 7 bases. The CDR3 nucleotides are TGCGCCAGCAGTGAGTCGGGGGGATCCTACGAGCAGTACTTC. Residues: CASSESGGSYEQYF.

The sample holds a few counts of this clonotype. This clone may be a read error of a much larger clone one base away. The DNA of the CDR3 is TGCAGTGCTAGGCAAGGAACGCAAGAGGCCCAGTACTTC. It encodes CSARQGTQEAQYF. This chain connects TRBV20-1 to TRBJ2-5; D is uncertain. Germline V gives CDR1 DFQATT, CDR2 SNEGSKA (reference sequence). This CDR3 spans 13 amino acids.

Notes on this clonotype: This may be a read error, as it is one base from a much larger clone. The chain is built from TRBV5-4 and TRBJ2-7; D not resolved. The CDR3 contains 13 residues. Germline-derived CDR1 and CDR2 are SGHNT and YYREEE (reference sequence). The CDR3 loop is CASGLSNSREQYF. The CDR3 nucleotides read TGTGCCAGCGGCTTGAGCAACAGTCGGGAGCAGTACTTC.

This clonotype was observed a single time. A much more abundant neighbour one base away suggests this may be a read error. The gene calls are TRBV30 and TRBJ2-7; 8 nucleotides agree with TRBD2. Looked up from germline, CDR1 is GTSNPN and CDR2 is SVGIG (reference sequence). This CDR3 has 12 amino acids. V dropped 7 bases and J dropped 7; count of bases not matched to a gene: 9. Here the CDR3 DNA reads TGTGCCTTCCCCTCCGGGGGGGATGAGCAGTACTTC. It specifies CAFPSGGDEQYF.

This clonotype was counted many times. The chain uses TRBV12-3 or TRBV12-4 and TRBJ1-2, with unresolved D. The length of the CDR3 is 13 residues. V was trimmed by 3 bases and J by 7 bases, leaving 12 bases between them. CDR3 residues: CASSLGWVTGYTF. CDR3 in DNA: TGTGCCAGCAGTTTGGGCTGGGTAACTGGCTACACCTTC.

This clonotype was seen only a few times. This chain connects TRBV20-1 to TRBJ1-1; no definite D call. V shed 3 bases and J shed 6 bases, with 11 bases lying between them. Germline-derived CDR1 and CDR2 are DFQATT and SNEGSKA (reference sequence). This CDR3 is 12 amino acids long. This CDR3 is CSARPPKAEAFF. Here the CDR3 DNA reads TGCAGTGCTAGGCCACCGAAGGCTGAAGCTTTCTTT.

The gene calls are TRBV20-1 and TRBJ1-4; 7 positions agree with TRBD1. The CDR3 covers 15 residues. The V segment lost 3 bases and the J segment 10 bases; nucleotides outside the gene matches: 14. The germline V gene has CDR1 DFQATT and CDR2 SNEGSKA (reference sequence). Written as DNA, the CDR3 is TGCAGTGCTAGGGCTAACCGACAGGGCGACGGAAAACTGTTTTTT. This encodes CSARANRQGDGKLFF.